This TCR beta chain was recorded in a study of early T cells in non-severe SARS-CoV-2 infection. The overall study: Chains from this unsorted whole-blood bulk RNA could not be paired.

Study outcomes and limitations: CD4 and private specificities were missed by VDJdb matching, which favored anti-spike CD8 responses.

CDR1 and CDR2 from the germline V gene are SGHAT and FQDESV (reference sequence). CDR3 length: 14 residues. V was trimmed by 2 bases and J by 10 bases, leaving 16 bases between them. Comments on this clonotype: What it binds is not known.

Individual cDNA molecules carried attached unique molecular identifiers. TCRdb processed the 5' RACE reads anew with MiXCR; each CDR3 protein has one entry. The sample shows some 82,000 distinct CDR3 sequences, roughly 12% of them seen only once. V and J are TRBV11-1 and TRBJ2-3; possibly TRBD1 or TRBD2 for D (5 bases each). The sequencing used whole blood, collected at baseline. The receptor was isolated from an adult who was a healthcare worker with PCR-confirmed SARS-CoV-2 infection or an uninfected control (not recorded which). The CDR3: CASSLPIIQGAQYF. The CDR3 DNA reads as TGTGCCAGCAGCTTACCGATTATTCAGGGAGCGCAGTATTTT.